The present T cell receptor (beta chain) was sequenced within a study of blood T cell repertoires in COVID-19. Background on the study: T cells, B-cell-depleted T cells, or PBMCs supplied cDNA or gDNA.

Seattle patients were enrolled during active infection and followed longitudinally. Authors' methods: Counts of nucleated cells, estimated from reference gene primer amplification, were obtained. Here immunoSEQ multiplex PCR was the method, and the copy in TCRdb shows in-frame clones only, minus some. V and J calls and clone size follow that table, whereas D and trimming were derived from the DNA. The sample records around 210,000 clones, roughly 80% being singletons. This clone was seen only once. Different DNA sequences within this sample yield the same CDR3. Sequencing input: peripheral blood. This clonotype was sampled from a man between 60 and 75 years old with COVID-19, enrolled during active disease.

For the CDR3, the DNA is TGCGCCAGCAGCTTGACACGAGAGACCCAGTACTTC. It yields the protein CASSLTRETQYF. The chain couples TRBV5-1 to TRBJ2-5; D is unresolved. Trimming pared 1 base from V and 4 bases from J, leaving 5 bases between. This CDR3 has 12 amino acids. CDR1 and CDR2 (germline): SGHRS, YFSETQ.